A single sample gave rise to the 2 T cell receptor beta chains below, sequenced in a study of STAT3 mutations in large granular lymphocyte leukemia. Notes on the study in general: At least one immunodominant TCR beta clonotype appeared in every T-cell large granular lymphocyte leukemia patient.

Some clones are missing from TCRdb's copy, which holds only in-frame ones; the method was immunoSEQ multiplex PCR. Found here are 37,000 or so clones, about 88% of them singletons; the top ten hold about 0.46%. Their cognate antigens are unknown. Material: PBMCs. The receptors come from a human donor with T large granular lymphocyte leukemia. Some clones in this sample may be carry-over from other donors' samples.

DNA for the CDR3: TGCGCCAGCAGCTTGGCATCGGGGAGGGACCACTCACCCCTCCACTTT. Its protein product is CASSLASGRDHSPLHF. The rearrangement links TRBV5-1 to TRBJ1-6, with a tentative D call TRBD1 (5 bases). Trimming removed 0 bases from V and 10 bases from J, with 17 bases in between. This CDR3 is built from 16 residues. CDR1 and CDR2 (germline): SGHRS, YFSETQ.

The rearrangement links TRBV4-1 to TRBJ1-2, with D unresolved. This CDR3 region has 12 residues. In germline, CDR1 is MGHRA, CDR2 YSYEKL. With 1 base removed from V and 7 bases from J, the gap between germline ends came to 7 bases. The CDR3 DNA reads TGCGCCAGCAGCCAAGCTCCCTTTGGCTACACCTTC. This gives the protein CASSQAPFGYTF.